The TCR beta chain under discussion was sequenced for a study of cytomegalovirus exposure and HLA in healthy donors (dated by TCRdb to about 2017). Regarding the research as a whole: According to an earlier analysis of a few hundred of the donors, about 179 million T cells yielded 117 million unique TCR beta sequences and more than 250 Gb of sequence data. An early release covering over 500 HLA-typed donors comprised approximately 300 gigabases of sequencing data and 85 million to 100 million unique TCR sequences. Of the 300 to 500 genotyped donors, 81% were placed in the genetic ancestry cluster associated with self-reported Caucasian donors. The study aimed to test whether cataloging public T cell receptors could reveal signatures of past pathogen exposure. The study used immunosequencing to profile the T cell repertoires of more than 650 subjects and linked those repertoires to cytomegalovirus serostatus. In addition to the first cohort of 666 subjects, a separate validation cohort of 130 or so different subjects was used. To predict cytomegalovirus infection status, the study brought together high-throughput TCR immunosequencing, statistical association of individual TCRs with disease status, and machine learning. A later analysis re-analyzed previously published TCR beta repertoires from 600 to 850 donors and added high-resolution HLA genotyping to study TCR occurrence patterns. Rather than drawing on any new phenotypic data, the later analysis identified candidate immune exposures from TCR beta sequences and the way those sequences occurred across donors. To decide whether each TCR beta V gene segment behaved as functional or pseudogenic, an earlier analysis of some 600 of the donors relied on high-throughput TCR beta sequencing. Alongside the repertoire data, information on donor age, sex, ethnicity and CMV serostatus was compiled. In a later genetic analysis, genome-wide SNP genotypes for about 60% of the 666 donors were used, and that subset was treated as a discovery cohort. Every repertoire in the discovery cohort had been generated on one and the same sequencing platform. Both class I and class II loci were covered by HLA typing, at four-digit resolution. The number of donors typed differed by locus, with about 629-630 for A, B, C, DRB1 and DQB1, over 500 for DQA1, 600 to 610 for DPA1, and around 430 for DPB1. Four or five DR-DQ haplotypes were handled as single units for association and clustering, since linkage in the cohort was strong. Across 300 to 400 genotyped donors of the cohort, an average of roughly 250,000 unique TCR beta nucleotide sequences per donor were sequenced, and roughly 17% of those sequences were non-productive.

Library construction relied on the immunoSEQ multiplex PCR assay. A mixture of 60 forward primers for TCR Vbeta segments and 13 reverse primers for TCR Jbeta segments was used in the multiplex PCR. The CDR3 region of rearranged TCR beta genes was amplified from genomic DNA by a multiplex PCR assay. The amplified TCR beta libraries were sequenced on the Illumina HiSeq System as 87-base-pair reads. The study's processing was this. In a later analysis, roughly 80 million unique TCR beta chains were counted across the roughly 670 repertoires, and around 10 million of these chains were shared by at least two donors. Raw reads were error-corrected and collapsed into unique sequences with a nearest-neighbor algorithm that merged closely related sequences to remove PCR and sequencing errors. CDR3 sequences were aligned to IMGT reference sequences to assign V, D and J gene segments. Each retained sequence needed at least a six-nucleotide match to both a V gene segment and a J gene segment. A rearrangement counted as productive if the CDR3 had no stop codons and remained in frame with V and J, and every other rearrangement counted as non-productive. Following IMGT convention, CDR3 was defined as the stretch from the second conserved V-encoded cysteine to the conserved J-encoded phenylalanine. In an earlier analysis of around 600 of the donors, sequences lacking an unambiguous match to a single V gene segment were excluded. In an earlier analysis of around 590 of the donors, a V segment was called functional when productive rearrangements were above 56.7%, and segregating when the standard deviation between donors exceeded 5%. A statistical classification framework was built for diagnosing cytomegalovirus status from the catalog of TCR beta chain sequences. In a later analysis, V and J genes were assigned by comparing TCR nucleotide sequences against IMGT/GENE-DB human TR gene sequences. The TCRdist pipeline was used in a later analysis to assign CDR3 sequences and most-parsimonious VDJ recombination scenarios. In a later analysis, each TCR beta chain was defined by its CDR3 amino acid sequence together with its V-gene family, and reads lacking a unique V-gene family were excluded. To address suspected cross-contamination and a sequencing artifact, a later analysis removed a few hundred highly shared, low-generation-probability nucleotide sequences. A later analysis calculated a clonal expansion index for each public chain from normalized within-repertoire ranks of inferred template counts. In a later analysis, generation probabilities were computed with a VDJ recombination model fitted to out-of-frame rearrangements, and the resulting probabilities were checked against IGoR. A later analysis scored TCR-TCR, TCR-HLA and TCR-CMV co-occurrence with hypergeometric tests, applying a repertoire-size bias correction to TCR pairs. False discovery rates were estimated in a later analysis by permuting HLA or CMV assignments 20 times. A later analysis grouped co-occurring TCRs with DBSCAN, adding TCRdist sequence similarity when clustering within HLA-allele-positive subsets. For co-occurrence clustering, repertoires with fewer than 30,000 or more than 120,000 public chains were excluded, along with five or six repertoires with anomalous nucleotide sharing. The clones in this table, taken by TCRdb from immuneACCESS, are in-frame only. Not every clone is retained; where verified, under half of the shortfall comes from an unresolved V gene, and the cause of the rest is unknown. V and J calls and clone size follow that table, whereas D and trimming were derived from the DNA. The sample includes around 120,000 clones, with over 60% observed a single time. The ten largest clones add up to approximately 5.3% of the sample.

The full study reports these points: In a later analysis, TCR association rates were found to vary across HLA loci, with the most associated TCRs seen for DRB1 alleles and the fewest for HLA-C alleles. Approximately 18 rarely observed V segments, including chromosome 9 orphons, were excluded from the earlier analysis of several hundred of the donors because counts were too low. In both the original and validation cohorts, the classifier was reported to diagnose cytomegalovirus status with high specificity and sensitivity. Linkage disequilibrium might explain the correlated functional status among segregating V segments, but an unknown experimental factor could not be excluded. Roughly uniform sequencing depth across donors was assumed in presence/absence analyses, although this assumption may not hold. An earlier analysis of 587 of the donors showed that most TCR beta V segments appeared in productive rearrangements either about 87% or about 30% of the time, which broadly matched IMGT annotations. A group of highly shared sequence variants was considered likely to be a technical artifact of the sequencing pipeline. According to a later analysis, most CMV-associated TCR beta chains appeared to be HLA-restricted, and the HLA associations seemed to be driven largely by CMV exposure. An association between a missense DCLRE1C variant and V-gene and J-gene trimming of TCR beta chains was found in a later genetic analysis and replicated in an independent cohort. While some public TCRs were present in many individuals, most TCR sequences turned up only very rarely across donors. According to a later analysis, parvovirus B19, influenza, CMV and Epstein-Barr virus appeared linked to several top co-occurrence clusters. In vitro tests confirmed that a few of the cytomegalovirus-associated TCR beta chains recognize cytomegalovirus antigens. The authors suggested that the approach could potentially be extended to other disease states and immunological phenotypes. A later analysis associated approximately 17,000 TCR beta sequences with specific HLA alleles at a false discovery rate of 0.05. According to a later genetic analysis, donors in an Asian-associated ancestry cluster had fewer N-insertions in productive TCRs than the roughly 700-donor mean. Assigning TCR associations to individual alleles was difficult when HLA alleles, especially DR and DQ, strongly co-occurred. Some IMGT-functional V segments, including TRBV6-2 and TRBV6-3, could not be told apart with the 87-base-pair reads, so those segments were excluded. Compared with equally common non-associated chains, HLA-associated TCR beta chains in a later analysis were more clonally expanded and had lower generation probabilities. The study gave a list of some 150 TCR beta chains associated with cytomegalovirus. A further reported finding was that TCR beta sequences accurately predicted the HLA-A and HLA-B alleles for most subjects in the first cohort. This cohort had only TCR beta chains sequenced, and the lack of alpha or paired-chain data limited which features could be detected. For the cohort, immune exposure information was limited to CMV serostatus. Because HLA typing was missing for some donors at each locus, association tests included only the typed subset.

The junction shows trimming of 4 bases on V and 9 bases on J, and the gene matches do not reach 5 bases of it. Measured from the cysteine to the phenylalanine, the CDR3 is 13 residues long. The read is trimmed to its CDR3 DNA, 39 bases read in frame from base 1. CDR1 and CDR2, per the germline V gene (reference sequence), are GTSNPN and SVGIG. Comment on this clone: Its antigen remains unidentified. No qualities accompany the bases; no much larger clone lies one base away.

The cohort was made up of 666 healthy bone marrow donors. Cohort members were all nominally healthy when sampled, although unrecorded immune exposures were likely present. The donor tested CMV seropositive and was one of the 289 seropositive cohort members. Every donor gave a peripheral blood sample, and the peripheral blood mononuclear cells from that sample were used for TCR beta sequencing. Genomic DNA extraction from the blood cell samples was performed with the Qiagen DNeasy Blood Extraction Kit. The chain is made from TRBV30 and TRBJ2-1; a stretch of 11 junction bases matches TRBD2. This TCR was sampled from a female donor in good health and CMV-seropositive. What was sequenced was PBMCs. The CDR3 protein: CAWTPGLAVEQFF. The DNA sequence is as follows: TGTGCCTGGACCCCGGGACTAGCGGTTGAGCAGTTCTTC.